A single sample is the source of the 13 T cell receptor beta chains below, sequenced in a study of T cell responses to AZD1222 COVID-19 vaccine. Sequencing was performed with immunoSEQ multiplex PCR; in TCRdb, only in-frame clones are kept and a portion is missing. Found here are approximately 120,000 clones, roughly 85% of them singletons; the top ten hold 3.5% to 4.5%. Here the sequenced sample was peripheral blood, taken 28 days after the second AZD1222 dose. These receptors were obtained from an adult who received the AZD1222 COVID-19 vaccine.

The gene calls are TRBV4-1 and TRBJ1-4; D is possibly TRBD1 (5 bases). Germline V gene sequence: CDR1 MGHRA, CDR2 YSYEKL. The V gene lost 6 bases and the J gene lost 6 bases, with 14 bases spanning the gap. This CDR3 spans 14 amino acids. CDR3 region: CASRWDGGDEKLFF. For the CDR3, the DNA is TGCGCCAGCAGATGGGACGGAGGAGATGAAAAACTGTTTTTT.

The J gene is TRBJ2-3, the V gene TRBV28; the D gene is possibly TRBD2 (6 bases). V was trimmed by 5 bases and J by 0 bases, leaving 9 bases between them. This CDR3 is built from 14 residues. Germline-derived CDR1 and CDR2 are MDHEN and SYDVKM. In DNA, the CDR3 is TGTGCCAGCAGTCCGGGACTGAGCACAGATACGCAGTATTTT. Its protein is CASSPGLSTDTQYF.

The chain joins TRBV7-2 to TRBJ1-1; no reliable D call. Germline CDR1 reads SGHTA; CDR2 reads FQGNSA. The CDR3 length is 14 residues. V dropped 5 bases and J dropped 6 bases, with 16 bases sitting between them. CDR3 amino acids: CASSGRLVSAEAFF. The CDR3, as DNA: TGTGCCAGCAGCGGCAGGCTAGTCAGCGCTGAAGCTTTCTTT.

This rearrangement joins TRBV9 to TRBJ1-6, with unresolved D. V dropped 1 base and J dropped 5 bases, with 10 bases sitting between them. The CDR3 is 15 amino acids. CDR1 is SGDLS and CDR2 is YYNGEE in the germline V gene. The chain's CDR3 is CASSVTGMNNSPLHF. For the CDR3, the DNA is TGTGCCAGCAGCGTAACGGGGATGAATAATTCACCCCTCCACTTT.

The V gene is TRBV24-1, the J gene TRBJ1-5, with 7 bases that match TRBD1. The germline V gene has CDR1 KGHDR and CDR2 SFDVKD. CDR3 size: 15 residues. V trimming: 8 bases; J trimming: 0 bases; junction bases outside the gene matches: 6. The CDR3 DNA reads as TGTGCCACCACCCGGACAGGAGCTAGCAATCAGCCCCAGCATTTT. This translates into CATTRTGASNQPQHF.

This clone was picked up one time. The DNA for the CDR3 is TGTGCCAGCAGCCGAGGGACTAGCGACACCGGGGAGCTGTTTTTT. This gives the protein CASSRGTSDTGELFF. V is TRBV5-6 and J is TRBJ2-2; TRBD2 matches 10 bases. Germline values: CDR1 SGHDT, CDR2 YYEEEE. The CDR3 contains 15 residues. Trimming at V came to 4 bases and at J to 3 bases, leaving 3 bases not matched to a gene.

The rearrangement uses TRBV6-5 and TRBJ1-1; D unclear. This CDR3 has 11 residues. V dropped 4 bases and J dropped 8 bases, with 8 bases sitting between them. The germline V gene has CDR1 MNHEY and CDR2 SVGAGI. The CDR3 DNA follows: TGTGCCAGCAGTTCCGCAGTCGAAGCTTTCTTT. Its protein is CASSSAVEAFF.

The chain couples TRBV5-1 to TRBJ2-4; unclear D gene. Germline lookup yields CDR1 SGHRS and CDR2 YFSETQ. The CDR3 runs to 14 residues. Deletions cut 0 bases from V and 3 bases from J, with 7 bases between. The CDR3 region is CASSLGWDKNIQYF. DNA of the CDR3: TGCGCCAGCAGCTTGGGGTGGGACAAAAACATTCAGTACTTC. The entire variable domain, with the rest obtained from reference TRBV5-1 and TRBJ2-4, is as follows: KAGVTQTPRYLIKTRGQQVTLSCSPISGHRSVSWYQQTPGQGLQFLFEYFSETQRNKGNFPGRFSGRQFSNSRSEMNVSTLELGDSALYLCASSLGWDKNIQYFGAGTRLSVL.

Only one count was recorded for this clone. The chain recombines TRBV6-5 with TRBJ2-1; D gene unclear. The germline V and J ends were trimmed by 11 bases and 0 bases, with 14 bases remaining between them. The CDR3 totals 14 residues. Per germline, CDR1 MNHEY and CDR2 SVGAGI. CDR3 sequence (DNA): TGTGCCTCACAGAGGCCGGACTCCTACAATGAGCAGTTCTTC. It specifies CASQRPDSYNEQFF.

The CDR3 DNA follows: TGTGCCAGCAGCAAAACGAGAGACTCCCCCCTTGACACCGGGGAGCTGTTTTTT. As protein: CASSKTRDSPLDTGELFF. J is TRBJ2-2 and V is TRBV21-1; no check of the table's D call, TRBD2, against the DNA was made. TRBV21-1 corresponds to a pseudogene. The CDR3 has 18 amino acids.

This clone was picked up one time. The chain has TRBV6-5 and TRBJ2-5, with a weak D call TRBD2 (6 bases). V was shortened by 10 bases and J by 5 bases, with 17 bases between the two germline ends. Looked up from germline, CDR1 is MNHEY and CDR2 is SVGAGI. The CDR3 runs to 13 residues. The CDR3 loop is CAKRLGAGETQYF. The CDR3 DNA is TGTGCCAAACGATTAGGGGCGGGGGAGACCCAGTACTTC.

This sequence joins TRBV19 and TRBJ2-5; the D is unclear. Germline assignment: CDR1 LNHDA and CDR2 SQIVND (reference sequence). Trimming removed 6 bases from V and 7 bases from J, with 18 bases in between. The CDR3 is 14 amino acids. The chain's CDR3 is CASSPRWSGGTQYF. CDR3 sequence (DNA): TGTGCCAGTAGCCCCCGTTGGTCGGGTGGGACCCAGTACTTC.

The chain employs TRBV14 and TRBJ1-4; 10 bases match TRBD1. The CDR3 has 15 residues. The germline V gene has CDR1 SGHDN and CDR2 FVKESK. V lost 6 bases to trimming and J lost 7 bases; unmatched junction nucleotides: 8. The CDR3 nucleotides are TGTGCCAGCAGTAACAGACAGGGGGCAGGTGAAAAACTGTTTTTT. It encodes CASSNRQGAGEKLFF.